The sequence of this T cell receptor beta chain was determined in a study of T cell responses to AZD1222 COVID-19 vaccine. Study-wide points: Sampling captured repertoires only after the peak T cell response. In the spike-specific TCR repertoire, nearly half reportedly target unmutated variant regions. Dominant CD4 TCR responses targeted spike regions 160-218 and 743-854.

Second-dose intervals of approximately 4 or approximately 12 weeks were pooled. TCRdb keeps only in-frame clones here, not all; method: immunoSEQ multiplex PCR. The data hold more than 65,000 clones, with approximately 83% observed a single time. The CDR3 contains 19 residues. Note on this clone: The antigen remains undetermined.

Sequenced here: peripheral blood, sampled 28 days after the second AZD1222 dose. This clonotype originated in an adult who received the AZD1222 COVID-19 vaccine. The chain has TRBV12-2 and TRBJ2-5; the table gives TRBD2 as D, unverified against the DNA. TRBV12-2 is reported as a pseudogene. CDR3 residues: CASRLVGLGCEDCQETQYF. CDR3 nucleotides: TGTGCAAGTCGCTTAGTTGGGTTGGGGTGTGAGGACTGCCAAGAGACCCAGTACTTC.